The 9 T cell receptor beta chains below all came from one sample that was sequenced in a study of blood T cell repertoires in COVID-19 (dated by TCRdb to about 2020). Libraries came from the immunoSEQ multiplex PCR assay. TCRdb limited this immuneACCESS table to in-frame rearrangements with V and J called. A share of clones is missing; checked studies link under half to unresolved V genes, and the rest is unexplained. The sample table records about 440,000 clones; approximately 90% of these occur just once. The ten most abundant clones make up nearly 2% of the sample. The sequenced material came from PBMCs or T cells enriched from blood (not recorded which). The receptors stem from a young woman with acute COVID-19.

The chain employs TRBV19 and TRBJ1-6, with D unresolved. The CDR3 totals 14 residues. The V end was cut by 7 bases, the J end by 7 bases, with 14 bases between. From germline, CDR1 is LNHDA and CDR2 SQIVND (reference sequence). The CDR3 protein is CASMEGPENSPLHF. CDR3 nucleotides: TGTGCCAGTATGGAGGGTCCGGAAAATTCACCCCTCCACTTT.

This clone was recorded only once. The rearrangement joins TRBV19 to TRBJ1-6, with a possible D match to TRBD1 (6 bases). V was shortened by 1 base and J by 9 bases, with 13 bases between the two germline ends. The CDR3 runs 15 residues. The V gene's germline CDR1 is LNHDA and CDR2 SQIVND (reference sequence). The CDR3 reads CASSIGNRVASPLHF. In nucleotides, the CDR3 is TGTGCCAGTAGTATAGGAAACAGGGTGGCTTCACCCCTCCACTTT. Drawing the rest from reference TRBV19 and TRBJ1-6, the complete variable domain is DGGITQSPKYLFRKEGQNVTLSCEQNLNHDAMYWYRQDPGQGLRLIYYSQIVNDFQKGDIAEGYSVSREKKESFPLTVTSAQKNPTAFYLCASSIGNRVASPLHFGNGTRLTVT.

The V and J genes are TRBV7-9 and TRBJ2-1, with D hard to call. Germline CDR1 reads SEHNR; CDR2 reads FQNEAQ (reference sequence). This CDR3 is 13 amino acids long. Trimming cost V 1 base and J 5 bases, with 6 bases left between them. The chain's CDR3 is CASSLGQDNEQFF. CDR3 DNA: TGTGCCAGCAGCTTAGGGCAGGACAATGAGCAGTTCTTC.

The chain recombines TRBV29-1 with TRBJ2-1, with TRBD2 matching 8 bases. The junction had 8 bases not matched to a gene; V was cut back by 2 bases and J by 8 bases. Per germline, CDR1 SQVTM and CDR2 ANQGSEA. This CDR3 is 14 amino acids long. As DNA, the CDR3 is TGCAGCGTTGAACTACGGGAGGGCCTGGATGAGCAGTTCTTC. Translated: CSVELREGLDEQFF.

The chain employs TRBV27 and TRBJ2-2; weak D call: TRBD2 (5 bases). The CDR3 extends over 13 amino acids. Germline CDR1 reads MNHEY; CDR2 reads SMNVEV (reference sequence). Trimming removed 5 bases at V and 7 bases at J, with 11 bases between. This chain's CDR3 is CASSGTLGGELFF. The CDR3 DNA reads TGTGCCAGCAGTGGAACACTAGGCGGGGAGCTGTTTTTT.

This chain connects TRBV18 to TRBJ2-1, with TRBD2 matching 11 bases. V shed 0 bases, J shed 7 bases, and the junction held 5 bases outside the gene matches. The V gene's germline CDR1 is KGHSH and CDR2 LQKENI. The CDR3 runs 16 residues. CDR3 bases: TGTGCCAGCTCACCACCCGGACTAGCGGGCTTGAATGAGCAGTTCTTC. Its protein is CASSPPGLAGLNEQFF.

This rearrangement joins TRBV5-1 to TRBJ1-6; 8 bases line up with TRBD1. CDR1 is SGHRS and CDR2 is YFSETQ in the germline V gene. With 0 bases clipped from V and 10 bases from J, the junction kept 9 bases outside the gene matches. The CDR3 is made up of 16 amino acids. The CDR3 is CASSLAGQGSGSPLHF. CDR3 sequence (DNA): TGCGCCAGCAGCTTGGCCGGACAGGGTAGTGGGTCACCCCTCCACTTT.

The chain is built from TRBV27 and TRBJ1-1; possibly TRBD1 for D (5 bases). Germline V gene data show CDR1 as MNHEY and CDR2 as SMNVEV (reference sequence). The CDR3 runs 14 residues. V lost 5 bases to trimming and J lost 6 bases, with 16 bases between them. Written as DNA, the CDR3 is TGTGCCAGCAGTAGGGGAGGGCCCCCTTCTGAAGCTTTCTTT. It codes for CASSRGGPPSEAFF.

V gene TRBV7-2 combines with J gene TRBJ2-3; D not resolved. Trimming stripped 4 bases from V and 5 bases from J, with 7 bases between. The CDR3 extends over 12 amino acids. Germline CDR1 and CDR2: SGHTA and FQGNSA. The CDR3 reads CASSSTGDTQYF. The DNA of the CDR3 is TGTGCCAGCAGCTCGACGGGAGATACGCAGTATTTT.